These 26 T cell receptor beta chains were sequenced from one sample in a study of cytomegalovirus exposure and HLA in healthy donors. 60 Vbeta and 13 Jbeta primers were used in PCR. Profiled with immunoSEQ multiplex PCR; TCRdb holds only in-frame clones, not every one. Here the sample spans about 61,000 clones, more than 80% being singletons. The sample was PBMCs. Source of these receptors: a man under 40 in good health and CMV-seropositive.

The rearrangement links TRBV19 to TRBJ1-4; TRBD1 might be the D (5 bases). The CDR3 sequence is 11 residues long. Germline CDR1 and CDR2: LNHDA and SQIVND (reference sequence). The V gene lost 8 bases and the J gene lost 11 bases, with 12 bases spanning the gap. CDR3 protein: CASRAGGKLFF. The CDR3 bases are TGTGCCAGTCGAGCGGGGGGGAAACTGTTTTTT.

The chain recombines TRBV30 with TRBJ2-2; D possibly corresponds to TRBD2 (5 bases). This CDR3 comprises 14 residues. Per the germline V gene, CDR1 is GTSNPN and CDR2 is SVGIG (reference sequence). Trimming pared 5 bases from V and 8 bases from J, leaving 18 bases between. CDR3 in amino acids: CAWGGSSRRGELFF. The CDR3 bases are TGTGCCTGGGGCGGATCTTCCCGGAGGGGGGAGCTGTTTTTT.

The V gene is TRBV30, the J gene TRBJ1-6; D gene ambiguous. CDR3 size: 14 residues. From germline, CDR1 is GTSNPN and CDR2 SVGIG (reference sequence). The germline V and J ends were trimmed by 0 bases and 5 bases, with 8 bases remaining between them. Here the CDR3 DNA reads TGTGCCTGGAGTGTAAGGCAGGATAATTCACCCCTCCACTTT. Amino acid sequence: CAWSVRQDNSPLHF.

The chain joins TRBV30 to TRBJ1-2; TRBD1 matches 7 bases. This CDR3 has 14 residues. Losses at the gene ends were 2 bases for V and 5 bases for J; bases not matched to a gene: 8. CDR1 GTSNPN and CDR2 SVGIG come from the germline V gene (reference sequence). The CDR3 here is CAWSTDRARYGYTF. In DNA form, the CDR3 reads TGTGCCTGGAGTACCGACAGGGCTCGGTATGGCTACACCTTC.

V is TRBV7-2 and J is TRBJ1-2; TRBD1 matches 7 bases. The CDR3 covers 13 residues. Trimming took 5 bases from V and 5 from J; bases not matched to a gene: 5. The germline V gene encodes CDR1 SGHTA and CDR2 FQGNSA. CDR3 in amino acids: CASSASGGYGYTF. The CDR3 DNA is TGTGCCAGCAGCGCGTCAGGGGGATATGGCTACACCTTC.

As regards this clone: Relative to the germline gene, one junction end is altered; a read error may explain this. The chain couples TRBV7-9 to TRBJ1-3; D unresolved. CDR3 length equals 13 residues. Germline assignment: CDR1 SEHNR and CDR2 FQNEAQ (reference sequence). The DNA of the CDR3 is TGTTCCAGCAGCTTACCCTCGGTGTACACCATATATTTT. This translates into CSSSLPSVYTIYF.

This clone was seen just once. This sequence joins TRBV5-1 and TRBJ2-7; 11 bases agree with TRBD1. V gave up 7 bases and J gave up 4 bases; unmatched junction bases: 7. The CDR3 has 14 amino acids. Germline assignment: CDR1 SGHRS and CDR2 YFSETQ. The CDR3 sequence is CASEPGQGAYEQYF. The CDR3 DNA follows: TGCGCCAGCGAACCAGGACAGGGGGCATACGAGCAGTACTTC.

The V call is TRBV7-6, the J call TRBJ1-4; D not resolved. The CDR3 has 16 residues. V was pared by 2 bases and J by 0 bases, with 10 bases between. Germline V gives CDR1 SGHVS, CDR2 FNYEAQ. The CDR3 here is CASSLSTSATNEKLFF. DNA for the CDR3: TGTGCCAGCAGCTTATCTACTTCCGCAACTAATGAAAAACTGTTTTTT.

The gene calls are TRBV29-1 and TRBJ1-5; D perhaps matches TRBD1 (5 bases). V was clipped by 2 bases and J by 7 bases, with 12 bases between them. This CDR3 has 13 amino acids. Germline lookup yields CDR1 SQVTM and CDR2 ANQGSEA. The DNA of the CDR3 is TGCAGCGTTGAACCTATTCAGGGACAGCCCCAGCATTTT. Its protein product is CSVEPIQGQPQHF.

CDR3 region: CASKGDKENGELFF. CDR3 nucleotides: TGCGCCAGCAAGGGGGACAAAGAAAACGGGGAGCTGTTTTTT. This chain connects TRBV5-1 to TRBJ2-2; TRBD1 is a possible D gene (6 bases). This CDR3 spans 14 amino acids. Looked up from germline, CDR1 is SGHRS and CDR2 is YFSETQ. The ends were cut back, 6 bases at V and 7 bases at J, with 16 bases in the middle.

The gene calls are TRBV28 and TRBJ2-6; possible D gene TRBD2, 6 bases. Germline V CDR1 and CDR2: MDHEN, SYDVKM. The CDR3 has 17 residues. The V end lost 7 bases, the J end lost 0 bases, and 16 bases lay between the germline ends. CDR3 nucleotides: TGTGCCAGCACTGAGTACGGGAGTCTCTCTGGGGCCAACGTCCTGACTTTC. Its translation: CASTEYGSLSGANVLTF.

CDR3 nucleotide sequence: TGTGCCAGCAGCTTAGCGAGATGGGCTAGCGGGAGTGGTGAGCAGTTCTTC. The encoded protein is CASSLARWASGSGEQFF. The J gene is TRBJ2-1, the V gene TRBV7-8; TRBD2 matches at 10 bases. Germline CDR1 and CDR2: SGHVS and FQNEAQ. J was trimmed by 9 bases and V by 0 bases; bases with no gene match: 11. This CDR3 is built from 17 residues.

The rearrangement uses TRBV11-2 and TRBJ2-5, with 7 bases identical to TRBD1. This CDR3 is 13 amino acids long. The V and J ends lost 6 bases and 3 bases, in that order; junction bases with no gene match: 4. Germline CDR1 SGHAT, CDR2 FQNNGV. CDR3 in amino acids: CASRPTGEETQYF. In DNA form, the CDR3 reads TGTGCCAGCAGACCTACAGGGGAAGAGACCCAGTACTTC.

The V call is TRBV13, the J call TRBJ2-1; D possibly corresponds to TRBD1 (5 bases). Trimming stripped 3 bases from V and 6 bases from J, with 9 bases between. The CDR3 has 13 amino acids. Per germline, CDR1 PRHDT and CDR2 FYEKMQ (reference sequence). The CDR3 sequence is CASSFDRTNEQFF. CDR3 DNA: TGTGCCAGCAGCTTTGACAGAACCAATGAGCAGTTCTTC.

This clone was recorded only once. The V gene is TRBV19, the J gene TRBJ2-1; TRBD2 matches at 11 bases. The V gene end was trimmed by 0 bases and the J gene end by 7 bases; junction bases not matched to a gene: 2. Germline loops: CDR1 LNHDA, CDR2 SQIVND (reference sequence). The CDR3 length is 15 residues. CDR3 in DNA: TGTGCCAGTAGTATAGATCCTAGCGGGAGGAATGAGCAGTTCTTC. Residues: CASSIDPSGRNEQFF.

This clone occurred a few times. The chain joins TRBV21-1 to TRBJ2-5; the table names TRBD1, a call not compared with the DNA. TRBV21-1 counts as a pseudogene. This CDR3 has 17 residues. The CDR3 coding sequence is TGTGCCAGCAGCAAAGTGGTGGCAGAAGATTTTCAAGAGACCCAGTACTTC. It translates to CASSKVVAEDFQETQYF.

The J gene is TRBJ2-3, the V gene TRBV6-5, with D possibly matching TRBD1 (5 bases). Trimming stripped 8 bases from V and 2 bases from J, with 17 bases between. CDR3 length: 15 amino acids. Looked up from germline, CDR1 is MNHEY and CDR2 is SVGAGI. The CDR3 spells CASLTRADSTDTQYF. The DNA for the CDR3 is TGTGCCAGCTTAACCAGGGCTGACTCCACAGATACGCAGTATTTT.

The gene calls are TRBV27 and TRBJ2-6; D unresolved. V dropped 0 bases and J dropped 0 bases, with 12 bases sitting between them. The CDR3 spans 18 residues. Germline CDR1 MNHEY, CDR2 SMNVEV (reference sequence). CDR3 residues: CASSLSPSSPSGANVLTF. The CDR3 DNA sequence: TGTGCCAGCAGTTTATCCCCTTCAAGCCCCTCTGGGGCCAACGTCCTGACTTTC.

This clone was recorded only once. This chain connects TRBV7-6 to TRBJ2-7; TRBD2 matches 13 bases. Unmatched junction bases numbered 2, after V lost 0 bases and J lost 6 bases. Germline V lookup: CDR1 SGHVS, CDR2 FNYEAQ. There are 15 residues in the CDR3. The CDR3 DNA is TGTGCCAGCAGCTTAGCCGGACTAGCGGGAGCCGAGCAGTACTTC. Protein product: CASSLAGLAGAEQYF.

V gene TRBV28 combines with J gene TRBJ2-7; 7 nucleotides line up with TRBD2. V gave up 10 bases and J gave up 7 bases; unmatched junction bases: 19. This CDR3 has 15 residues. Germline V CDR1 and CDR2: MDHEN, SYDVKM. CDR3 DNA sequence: TGTGCCATCACCTTAAGGGCAAACGGGGGGTGGGAGCAGTACTTC. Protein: CAITLRANGGWEQYF.

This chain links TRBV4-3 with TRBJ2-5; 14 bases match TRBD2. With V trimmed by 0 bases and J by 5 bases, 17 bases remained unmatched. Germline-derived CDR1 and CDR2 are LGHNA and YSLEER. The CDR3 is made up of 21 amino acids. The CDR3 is CASSQDYGGTAGLAGGETQYF. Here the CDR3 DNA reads TGCGCCAGCAGCCAAGATTACGGCGGGACAGCTGGACTAGCGGGAGGCGAGACCCAGTACTTC.

CDR3 DNA sequence: TGTGCCGCCGCCCGGGGGGTAGAGAATTCACCCCTCCACTTT. This sequence encodes CAAARGVENSPLHF. The chain recombines TRBV6-5 with TRBJ1-6, with D perhaps TRBD1 (5 bases). V lost 11 bases and J 7 bases, leaving 18 bases between the germline ends. The CDR3 extends over 14 amino acids. Germline CDR1 reads MNHEY; CDR2 reads SVGAGI.

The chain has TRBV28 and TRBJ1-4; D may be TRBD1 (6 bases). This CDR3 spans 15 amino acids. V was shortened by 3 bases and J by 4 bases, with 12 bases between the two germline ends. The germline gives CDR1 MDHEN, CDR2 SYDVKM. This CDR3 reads CASSFPGALNEKLFF. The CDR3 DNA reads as TGTGCCAGCAGTTTCCCAGGGGCTCTTAATGAAAAACTGTTTTTT.

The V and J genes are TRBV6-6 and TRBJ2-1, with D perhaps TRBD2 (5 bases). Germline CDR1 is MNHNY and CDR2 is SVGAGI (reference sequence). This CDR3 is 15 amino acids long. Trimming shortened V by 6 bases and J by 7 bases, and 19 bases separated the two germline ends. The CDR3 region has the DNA TGTGCCAGCAGATCCGAGAGGGATTGGGCTAATGAGCAGTTCTTC. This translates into CASRSERDWANEQFF.

CDR3 loop: CASSQGWGLAGEGETQYF. DNA of the CDR3: TGCGCCAGCAGCCAAGGGTGGGGACTAGCGGGAGAAGGAGAGACCCAGTACTTC. V is TRBV4-1 and J is TRBJ2-5; 14 bases are a match to TRBD2. The V gene end was trimmed by 1 base and the J gene end by 4 bases; junction bases not matched to a gene: 8. Germline CDR1 MGHRA, CDR2 YSYEKL. This CDR3 is 18 amino acids long.

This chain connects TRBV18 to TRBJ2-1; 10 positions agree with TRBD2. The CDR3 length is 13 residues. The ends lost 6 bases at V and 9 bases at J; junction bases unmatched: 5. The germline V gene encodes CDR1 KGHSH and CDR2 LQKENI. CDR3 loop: CASSGTSDGEQFF. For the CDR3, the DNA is TGTGCCAGCTCCGGGACTAGCGACGGTGAGCAGTTCTTC. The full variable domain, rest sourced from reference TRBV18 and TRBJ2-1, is NAGVMQNPRHLVRRRGQEARLRCSPMKGHSHVYWYRQLPEEGLKFMVYLQKENIIDESGMPKERFSAEFPKEGPSILRIQQVVRGDSAAYFCASSGTSDGEQFFGPGTRLTVL.